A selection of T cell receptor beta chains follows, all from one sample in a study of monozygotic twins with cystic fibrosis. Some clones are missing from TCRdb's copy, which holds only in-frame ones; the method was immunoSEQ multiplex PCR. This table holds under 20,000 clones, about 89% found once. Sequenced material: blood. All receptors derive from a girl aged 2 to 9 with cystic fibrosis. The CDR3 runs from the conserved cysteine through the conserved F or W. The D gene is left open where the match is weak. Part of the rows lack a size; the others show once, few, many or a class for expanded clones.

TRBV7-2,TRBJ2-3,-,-,CASSLGGPAGTDTQYF,TGTGCCAGCAGCTTAGGGGGGCCAGCCGGCACAGATACGCAGTATTTT
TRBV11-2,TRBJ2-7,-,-,CASSLLGLGEQYF,TGTGCCAGCAGCTTATTAGGGTTGGGCGAGCAGTACTTC
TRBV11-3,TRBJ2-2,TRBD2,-,CASSYGLAGSTGELFF,TGTGCCAGCAGCTACGGACTAGCGGGAAGCACCGGGGAGCTGTTTTTT
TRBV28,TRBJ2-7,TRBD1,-,CASSLKTGALSYEQYF,TGTGCCAGCAGTTTAAAGACAGGGGCCCTCTCCTACGAGCAGTACTTC
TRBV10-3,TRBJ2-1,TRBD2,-,CAISHPQTGLAGGLSYNEQFF,TGTGCCATCAGTCATCCACAGACTGGGCTAGCGGGGGGACTTTCCTACAATGAGCAGTTCTTC
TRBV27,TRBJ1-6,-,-,CASSLSGGGYSPLHF,TGTGCCAGCAGTTTATCAGGGGGGGGGTATTCACCCCTCCACTTT
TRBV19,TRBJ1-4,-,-,CASSLGLREFGNEKLFF,TGTGCCAGTAGCCTGGGCCTCCGGGAATTCGGTAATGAAAAACTGTTTTTT
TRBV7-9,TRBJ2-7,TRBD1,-,CASGQVTYEQYF,TGTGCCAGCGGACAGGTAACCTACGAGCAGTACTTC
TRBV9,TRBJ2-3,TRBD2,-,CASSVVTGGPTDTQYF,TGTGCCAGCAGCGTAGTTACGGGGGGTCCCACAGATACGCAGTATTTT
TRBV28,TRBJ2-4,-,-,CASSSGTLYF,TGTGCCAGCAGTTCCGGGACTCTGTACTTC
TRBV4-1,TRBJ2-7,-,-,CASSRNMGTLSYEQYF,TGCGCCAGCAGCCGAAATATGGGGACCCTCTCCTACGAGCAGTACTTC
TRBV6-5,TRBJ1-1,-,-,CASSYGAGTTAFF,TGTGCCAGCAGTTACGGAGCCGGGACAACGGCTTTCTTT
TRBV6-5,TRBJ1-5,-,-,CASSSQGYSNQPQHF,TGTGCCAGCAGTTCGCAGGGCTATAGCAATCAGCCCCAGCATTTT
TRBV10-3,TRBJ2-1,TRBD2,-,CATQGGSGRGSYNEQFF,TGTGCCACCCAAGGGGGTAGCGGGAGGGGCTCCTACAATGAGCAGTTCTTC
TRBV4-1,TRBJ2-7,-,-,CASSQGLYRDPYEQYF,TGCGCCAGCAGCCAAGGGCTTTACAGGGACCCCTACGAGCAGTACTTC
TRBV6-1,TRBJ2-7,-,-,CATSGTATYEQYF,TGTGCCACTTCCGGGACGGCGACCTACGAGCAGTACTTC
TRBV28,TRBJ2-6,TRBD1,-,CASSIGTGVSGANVLTF,TGTGCCAGCAGTATCGGGACAGGGGTCTCTGGGGCCAACGTCCTGACTTTC
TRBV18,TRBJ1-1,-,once,CASSPTGTRNTEAFF,TGTGCCAGCTCACCAACCGGGACAAGAAACACTGAAGCTTTCTTT
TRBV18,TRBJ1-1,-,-,CASSPRGDTEAFF,TGTGCCAGCTCACCACGGGGAGACACTGAAGCTTTCTTT
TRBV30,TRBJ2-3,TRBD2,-,CAWTETSGMGDTQYF,TGTGCCTGGACCGAGACTAGCGGGATGGGAGATACGCAGTATTTT
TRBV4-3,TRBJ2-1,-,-,CASSQEPTLNEQFF,TGCGCCAGCAGCCAAGAGCCGACTCTGAATGAGCAGTTCTTC
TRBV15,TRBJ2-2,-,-,CATSRDWGADTGELFF,TGTGCCACCAGCAGAGATTGGGGGGCGGACACCGGGGAGCTGTTTTTT
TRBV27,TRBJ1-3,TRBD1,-,CASSSRLGQDGNTIYF,TGTGCCAGCAGTTCTCGCCTCGGACAGGATGGAAACACCATATATTTT
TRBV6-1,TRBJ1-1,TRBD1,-,CASTPGQTNTEAFF,TGTGCCAGCACCCCGGGACAGACCAACACTGAAGCTTTCTTT
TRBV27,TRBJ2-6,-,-,CASSSLPTGSGANVLTF,TGTGCCAGCAGTTCCCTTCCGACAGGCTCTGGGGCCAACGTCCTGACTTTC
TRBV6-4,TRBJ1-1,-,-,CASSDSPLGPLNTEAFF,TGTGCCAGCAGTGACTCTCCATTGGGGCCCCTGAACACTGAAGCTTTCTTT
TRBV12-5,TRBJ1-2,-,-,CASGFPQAGYGYTF,TGTGCTAGTGGTTTTCCCCAGGCGGGGTATGGCTACACCTTC